This T cell receptor (beta chain) emerged from a study of T cells in Graves' hyperthyroidism and ophthalmopathy. TCR beta CDR3 sequences were amplified from RNA transcripts. Initially, a first-round RT-PCR of the TCR CDR3 employed the HTBI primer set. TCRdb itself ran the multiplex PCR reads through MiXCR, one entry per CDR3 protein. This repertoire shows 300,000 to 400,000 distinct CDR3 sequences, about 15% found once; its top ten account for roughly 24%. Overall study results and limits: Most expanded thyroid clonotypes above 0.001 recurred in blood.

This clonotype was seen only a few times. The antigen is unknown. Calling Graves' hyperthyroidism stable meant ophthalmopathy did not progress within 18 months. Patients were aged 18 to 65, had disease duration under 2 months, and had newly diagnosed hyperthyroidism. CDR3 size: 14 residues. The germline gives CDR1 LGHDT, CDR2 YNNKEL (reference sequence). V lost 4 bases to trimming and J lost 3 bases; unmatched junction nucleotides: 4. This clonotype was sampled from a woman between 25 and 40 years old with Graves' hyperthyroidism. The V gene is TRBV3-1, the J gene TRBJ2-5; 8 bases agree with TRBD2. The sample consisted of blood. CDR3 nucleotide sequence: TGTGCCAGCAGCCTAAGCGGGAGCAAAGAGACCCAGTACTTC. Translating it yields CASSLSGSKETQYF.